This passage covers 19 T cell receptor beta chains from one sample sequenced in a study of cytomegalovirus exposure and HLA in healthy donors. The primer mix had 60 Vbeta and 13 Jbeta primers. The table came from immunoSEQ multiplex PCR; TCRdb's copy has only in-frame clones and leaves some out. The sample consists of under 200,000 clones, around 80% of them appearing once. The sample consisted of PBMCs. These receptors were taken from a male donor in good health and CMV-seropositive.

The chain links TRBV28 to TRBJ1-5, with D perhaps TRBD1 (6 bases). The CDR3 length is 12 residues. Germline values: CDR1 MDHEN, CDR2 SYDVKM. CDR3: CVSGALNQPQHF. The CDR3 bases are TGTGTATCAGGGGCCCTCAATCAGCCCCAGCATTTT.

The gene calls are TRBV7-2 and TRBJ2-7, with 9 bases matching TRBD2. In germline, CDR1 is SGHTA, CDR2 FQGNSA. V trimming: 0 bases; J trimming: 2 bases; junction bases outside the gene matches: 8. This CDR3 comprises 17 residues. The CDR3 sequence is CASSLARGGERTYEQYF. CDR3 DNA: TGTGCCAGCAGCTTAGCCCGCGGGGGGGAGAGGACCTACGAGCAGTACTTC. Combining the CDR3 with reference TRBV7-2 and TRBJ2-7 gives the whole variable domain GAGVSQSPSNKVTEKGKDVELRCDPISGHTALYWYRQSLGQGLEFLIYFQGNSAPDKSGLPSDRFSAERTGGSVSTLTIQRTQQEDSAVYLCASSLARGGERTYEQYFGPGTRLTVT.

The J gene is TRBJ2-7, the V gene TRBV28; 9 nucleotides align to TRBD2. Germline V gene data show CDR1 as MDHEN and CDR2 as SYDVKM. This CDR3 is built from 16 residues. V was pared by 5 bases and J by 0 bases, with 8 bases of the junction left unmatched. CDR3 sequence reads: CASSPSQAGGSYEQYF. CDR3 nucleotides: TGTGCCAGCAGTCCAAGCCAAGCGGGAGGCTCCTACGAGCAGTACTTC.

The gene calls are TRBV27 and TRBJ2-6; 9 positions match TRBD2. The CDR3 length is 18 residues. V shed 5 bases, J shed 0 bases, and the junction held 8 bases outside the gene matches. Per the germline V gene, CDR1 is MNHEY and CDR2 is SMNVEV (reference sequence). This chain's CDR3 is CASSIQREAHSGANVLTF. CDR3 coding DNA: TGTGCCAGCAGTATACAGCGGGAGGCCCACTCTGGGGCCAACGTCCTGACTTTC.

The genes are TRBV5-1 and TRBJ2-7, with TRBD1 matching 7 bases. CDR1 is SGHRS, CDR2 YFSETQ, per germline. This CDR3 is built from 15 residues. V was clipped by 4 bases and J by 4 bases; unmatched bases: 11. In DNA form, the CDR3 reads TGCGCCAGCAGCCAGAGTGGGACAGAGTTTTACGAGCAGTACTTC. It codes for CASSQSGTEFYEQYF.

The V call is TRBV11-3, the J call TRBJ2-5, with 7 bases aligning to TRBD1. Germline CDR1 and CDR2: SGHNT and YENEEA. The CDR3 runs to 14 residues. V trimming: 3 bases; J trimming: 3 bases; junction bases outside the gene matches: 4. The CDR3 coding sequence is TGTGCCAGCAGCTTTAGGGGACAGAAAGAGACCCAGTACTTC. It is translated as CASSFRGQKETQYF.

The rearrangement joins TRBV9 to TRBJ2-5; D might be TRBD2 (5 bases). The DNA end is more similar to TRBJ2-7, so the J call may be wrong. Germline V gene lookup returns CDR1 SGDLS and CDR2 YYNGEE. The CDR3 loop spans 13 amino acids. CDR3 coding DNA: TGTGCCAGCAGCGCCCTTGCGGGCTACGAGCAGTACTTC. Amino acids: CASSALAGYEQYF.

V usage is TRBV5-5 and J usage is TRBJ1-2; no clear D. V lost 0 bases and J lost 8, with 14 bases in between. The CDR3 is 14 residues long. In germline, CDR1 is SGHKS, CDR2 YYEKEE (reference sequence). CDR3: CASSLVVGPYGYTF. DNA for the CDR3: TGTGCCAGCAGCTTGGTAGTGGGCCCATACGGCTACACCTTC.

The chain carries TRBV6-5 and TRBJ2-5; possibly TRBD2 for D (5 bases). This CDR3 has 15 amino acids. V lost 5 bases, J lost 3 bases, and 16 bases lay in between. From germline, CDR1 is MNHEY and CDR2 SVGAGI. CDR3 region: CASSRLGEAEETQYF. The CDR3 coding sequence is TGTGCCAGCAGTCGCCTCGGTGAAGCGGAAGAGACCCAGTACTTC.

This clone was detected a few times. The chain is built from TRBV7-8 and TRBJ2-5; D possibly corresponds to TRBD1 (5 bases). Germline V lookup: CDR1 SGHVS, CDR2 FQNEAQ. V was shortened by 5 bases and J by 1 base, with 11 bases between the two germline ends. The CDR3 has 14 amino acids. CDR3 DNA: TGTGCCAGCAGCGCACGACAGATCCAAGAGACCCAGTACTTC. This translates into CASSARQIQETQYF.

The CDR3 protein is CASSFGGLDEQFF. DNA of the CDR3: TGCGCCAGCAGCTTCGGGGGGTTGGATGAGCAGTTCTTC. The chain recombines TRBV5-1 with TRBJ2-1, with TRBD2 matching 7 bases. Trimming cost V 2 bases and J 8 bases; bases outside gene matches: 4. The CDR3 extends over 13 amino acids. Germline assignment: CDR1 SGHRS and CDR2 YFSETQ.

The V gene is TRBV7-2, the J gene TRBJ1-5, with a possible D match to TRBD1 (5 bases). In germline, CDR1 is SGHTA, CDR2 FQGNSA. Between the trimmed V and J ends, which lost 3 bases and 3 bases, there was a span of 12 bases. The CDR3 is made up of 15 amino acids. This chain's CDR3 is CASSFWQGINQPQHF. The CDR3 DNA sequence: TGTGCCAGCAGCTTCTGGCAGGGCATCAATCAGCCCCAGCATTTT.

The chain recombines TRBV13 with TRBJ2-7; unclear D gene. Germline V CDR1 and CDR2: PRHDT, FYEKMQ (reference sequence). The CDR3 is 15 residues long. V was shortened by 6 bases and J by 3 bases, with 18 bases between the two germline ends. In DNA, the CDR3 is TGTGCCAGCAGGAGATATGGCGGAGAGATCTACGAGCAGTACTTC. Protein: CASRRYGGEIYEQYF.

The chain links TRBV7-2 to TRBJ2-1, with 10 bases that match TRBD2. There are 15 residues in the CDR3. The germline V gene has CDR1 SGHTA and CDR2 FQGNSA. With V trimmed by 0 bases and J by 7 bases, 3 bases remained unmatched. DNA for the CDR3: TGTGCCAGCAGCTTAGCGGGTAGCGGGAGGAATGAGCAGTTCTTC. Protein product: CASSLAGSGRNEQFF.

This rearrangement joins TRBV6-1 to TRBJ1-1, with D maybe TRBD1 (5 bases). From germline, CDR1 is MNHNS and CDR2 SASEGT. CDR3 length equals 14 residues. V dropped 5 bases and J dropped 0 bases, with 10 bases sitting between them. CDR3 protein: CASSPRQLNTEAFF. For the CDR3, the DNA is TGTGCCAGCAGTCCGAGACAGCTGAACACTGAAGCTTTCTTT.

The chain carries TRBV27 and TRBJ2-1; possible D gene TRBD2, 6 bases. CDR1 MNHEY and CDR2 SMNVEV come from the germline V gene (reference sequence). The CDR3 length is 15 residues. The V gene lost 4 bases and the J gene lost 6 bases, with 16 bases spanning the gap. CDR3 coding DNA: TGTGCCAGCAGTTCGAGGAGGGTAAATCTCAATGAGCAGTTCTTC. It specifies CASSSRRVNLNEQFF.

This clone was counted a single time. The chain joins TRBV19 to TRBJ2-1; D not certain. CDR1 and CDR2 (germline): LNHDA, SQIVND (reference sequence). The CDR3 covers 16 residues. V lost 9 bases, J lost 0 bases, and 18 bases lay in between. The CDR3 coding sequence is TGTGCCAGCAAACGAAATCCCCTTAGCTCCTACAATGAGCAGTTCTTC. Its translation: CASKRNPLSSYNEQFF.

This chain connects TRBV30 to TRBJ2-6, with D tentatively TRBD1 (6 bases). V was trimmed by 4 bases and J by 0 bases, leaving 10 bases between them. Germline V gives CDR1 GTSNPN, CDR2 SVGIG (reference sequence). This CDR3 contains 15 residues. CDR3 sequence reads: CAWKRGTSGANVLTF. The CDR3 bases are TGTGCCTGGAAAAGGGGGACCTCTGGGGCCAACGTCCTGACTTTC.

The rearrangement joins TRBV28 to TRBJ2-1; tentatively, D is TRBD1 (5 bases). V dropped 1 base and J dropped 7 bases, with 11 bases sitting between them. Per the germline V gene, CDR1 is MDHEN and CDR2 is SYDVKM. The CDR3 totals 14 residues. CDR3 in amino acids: CASSLSGLLNEQFF. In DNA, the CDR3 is TGTGCCAGCAGTTTATCAGGGCTCCTTAATGAGCAGTTCTTC.